These 14 T cell receptor beta chains share one sample of origin, sequenced in a study of CD8+ T cells in alopecia areata. Following RNA extraction, reverse transcription yielded cDNA that acted as the sequencing template. Method: immunoSEQ multiplex PCR; TCRdb's copy keeps in-frame clones and lacks some. The sample has 110,000 to 150,000 clones; less than 70% are singletons. Treatment in this sample: oral pan-JAK inhibitor, 5-10 mg twice daily. The source material was CD8+ T cells sorted from blood, sampled at week 4, from a patient treated with tofacitinib. These receptors originate from a human donor with alopecia areata.

A few counts support this clone. This chain uses TRBV6-6 with TRBJ1-6; D call uncertain. The V end was cut by 2 bases, the J end by 13 bases, with 9 bases between. This CDR3 region has 12 residues. Germline V CDR1 and CDR2: MNHNY, SVGAGI (reference sequence). CDR3 in amino acids: CASSYGGRPLHF. The DNA for the CDR3 is TGTGCCAGCAGTTACGGAGGGCGGCCCCTCCACTTT.

The chain has TRBV29-1 and TRBJ2-5; TRBD1 might be the D (5 bases). V lost 7 bases to trimming and J lost 4 bases, with 16 bases between them. Germline CDR1 reads SQVTM; CDR2 reads ANQGSEA. The CDR3 has 13 residues. The CDR3 nucleotides are TGCAGCGCAGAACAGGAGAGTAGAGAGACCCAGTACTTC. It is translated as CSAEQESRETQYF.

Only a few counts were recorded for this clone. The V gene is TRBV19, the J gene TRBJ1-5; D gene uncertain. The ends were cut back, 3 bases at V and 5 bases at J, with 8 bases in the middle. Per the germline V gene, CDR1 is LNHDA and CDR2 is SQIVND (reference sequence). The CDR3 loop spans 13 amino acids. CDR3 nucleotides: TGTGCCAGTAGTATGTTCCGGGATCAGCCCCAGCATTTT. This codes for CASSMFRDQPQHF.

The chain uses TRBV2 and TRBJ1-4; D is undetermined. Trimming left V 4 bases short and J 6 bases short, with 12 bases between. Germline CDR1 reads SNHLY; CDR2 reads FYNNEI. The CDR3 loop spans 14 amino acids. CDR3 loop: CASSVDHGDEKLFF. The CDR3 DNA follows: TGTGCCAGCAGTGTAGACCACGGGGATGAAAAACTGTTTTTT.

This clone came up once. The chain employs TRBV6-5 and TRBJ1-6; D remains ambiguous. The CDR3 runs 13 residues. V lost 6 bases, J lost 8 bases, and 11 bases lay in between. Germline-derived CDR1 and CDR2 are MNHEY and SVGAGI. The CDR3 is CASSGRGDSPLHF. The DNA for the CDR3 is TGTGCCAGCAGCGGTCGCGGGGATTCACCCCTCCACTTT.

This clone turned up a few times. V and J are TRBV7-2 and TRBJ1-6, with a weak D call TRBD1 (5 bases). Trimming stripped 5 bases from V and 9 bases from J, with 17 bases between. The CDR3 is 15 residues long. Germline loops: CDR1 SGHTA, CDR2 FQGNSA. The CDR3 DNA sequence: TGTGCCAGCAGCCCTGGGGGGGTAGTGGGTTCACCCCTCCACTTT. Translating gives CASSPGGVVGSPLHF.

The chain joins TRBV5-6 to TRBJ1-5; possible D gene TRBD1, 5 bases. Per the germline V gene, CDR1 is SGHDT and CDR2 is YYEEEE. CDR3 size: 14 residues. V gave up 4 bases and J gave up 6 bases, with 14 bases separating them. The CDR3 sequence is CASSRGGRAQPQHF. As DNA, the CDR3 is TGTGCCAGCAGCCGCGGGGGTAGGGCTCAGCCCCAGCATTTT. Full variable domain (outside the CDR3, taken from reference TRBV5-6 and TRBJ1-5): DAGVTQSPTHLIKTRGQQVTLRCSPKSGHDTVSWYQQALGQGPQFIFQYYEEEERQRGNFPDRFSGHQFPNYSSELNVNALLLGDSALYLCASSRGGRAQPQHFGDGTRLSIL.

The J gene is TRBJ1-1, the V gene TRBV13; TRBD1 might be the D (5 bases). This CDR3 is built from 12 residues. V was trimmed by 1 base and J by 11 bases, leaving 11 bases between them. CDR1 and CDR2 (germline): PRHDT, FYEKMQ (reference sequence). In nucleotides, the CDR3 is TGTGCCAGCAGCTTAGCCCCGGGGGAGGCTTTCTTT. It is translated as CASSLAPGEAFF.

The CDR3 protein is CAVPALRGTGELFF. For the CDR3, the DNA is TGTGCCGTCCCGGCGTTGAGAGGTACCGGGGAGCTGTTTTTT. The chain joins TRBV11-2 to TRBJ2-2; no definite D call. The CDR3 loop spans 14 amino acids. V was cut by 11 bases and J by 5 bases, with 18 bases left in between. Germline values: CDR1 SGHAT, CDR2 FQNNGV.

The chain uses TRBV27 and TRBJ2-6, with D possibly called TRBD1 or TRBD2 (5 bases each). The CDR3 runs to 16 residues. Germline CDR1 is MNHEY and CDR2 is SMNVEV (reference sequence). V shed 2 bases and J shed 0 bases, with 8 bases lying between them. The chain's CDR3 is CASSLGTRSGANVLTF. The DNA of the CDR3 is TGTGCCAGCAGTTTAGGGACCCGCTCTGGGGCCAACGTCCTGACTTTC. The full variable domain, with the rest looked up from reference TRBV27 and TRBJ2-6, is EAQVTQNPRYLITVTGKKLTVTCSQNMNHEYMSWYRQDPGLGLRQIYYSMNVEVTDKGDVPEGYKVSRKEKRNFPLILESPSPNQTSLYFCASSLGTRSGANVLTFGAGSRLTVL.

This clone was counted only a few times. The chain employs TRBV13 and TRBJ2-7; 8 bases align to TRBD2. This CDR3 is 16 amino acids long. V lost 5 bases to trimming and J lost 0 bases; unmatched junction nucleotides: 9. Germline lookup yields CDR1 PRHDT and CDR2 FYEKMQ (reference sequence). The CDR3 region is CASSASTSASSYEQYF. The CDR3 DNA is TGTGCCAGCAGCGCTTCGACTAGCGCGAGCTCCTACGAGCAGTACTTC.

This clone was observed a handful of times. This chain uses TRBV7-2 with TRBJ2-1, with TRBD2 identical over 13 bases. The V and J ends lost 5 bases and 7 bases, in that order; junction bases with no gene match: 8. CDR1 and CDR2 from the germline V gene are SGHTA and FQGNSA. CDR3 length: 16 residues. This chain's CDR3 is CASSPRTSGGVNEQFF. CDR3 sequence (DNA): TGTGCCAGCAGCCCCCGGACTAGCGGGGGCGTGAATGAGCAGTTCTTC. The full variable domain, in which reference TRBV7-2 and TRBJ2-1 provide the parts outside the CDR3, is GAGVSQSPSNKVTEKGKDVELRCDPISGHTALYWYRQSLGQGLEFLIYFQGNSAPDKSGLPSDRFSAERTGGSVSTLTIQRTQQEDSAVYLCASSPRTSGGVNEQFFGPGTRLTVL.

This clone is a singleton in its sample. The chain carries TRBV19 and TRBJ2-7; 8 nucleotides match TRBD1. The trim removed 3 bases at V and 6 bases at J, leaving 7 bases unmatched. From germline, CDR1 is LNHDA and CDR2 SQIVND (reference sequence). The CDR3 totals 14 residues. The DNA for the CDR3 is TGTGCCAGTAGTATGGACAGGGTGGTTTCCGAGCAGTACTTC. The encoded protein is CASSMDRVVSEQYF.

This clone appeared a few times. This chain links TRBV7-8 with TRBJ2-2, with 9 bases lining up with TRBD2. The germline V gene encodes CDR1 SGHVS and CDR2 FQNEAQ. The CDR3 is 18 residues long. V was clipped by 2 bases and J by 1 base; unmatched bases: 8. CDR3 in DNA: TGTGCCAGCAGCTTAATCGCTAGCGGGGACTTGAACACCGGGGAGCTGTTTTTT. Its protein is CASSLIASGDLNTGELFF.